A single sample gave rise to the 26 T cell receptor beta chains below, sequenced in a study of T-cell reconstitution after alpha-beta-depleted transplantation in children. Preparation of the TCRbeta library used unique molecular identifiers. TCRdb reprocessed the PCR reads with MiXCR, giving one entry per CDR3 protein. The sample has hundreds of thousands of distinct CDR3 sequences; about 15% are singletons. Here the sequenced sample was PBMCs from the stem cell graft donor, taken from the stem cell graft. Receptors originate from a human donor who donated a stem cell graft to a child with acute myeloid leukemia.

The chain has TRBV20-1 and TRBJ2-3; tentative D call: TRBD1 (6 bases). The CDR3 is made up of 16 amino acids. Germline assignment: CDR1 DFQATT and CDR2 SNEGSKA (reference sequence). V shed 6 bases and J shed 1 base, with 20 bases lying between them. The CDR3 DNA sequence: TGCAGTGCAAGACAGGTAGACAGGCCGGGCACAGATACGCAGTATTTT. This translates into CSARQVDRPGTDTQYF.

The rearrangement links TRBV15 to TRBJ1-4; D remains ambiguous. Germline CDR1 is LNHNV and CDR2 is YYDKDF (reference sequence). The CDR3 runs 13 residues. V lost 5 bases and J lost 3, with 7 bases in between. CDR3 in amino acids: CATSGLANEKLFF. CDR3 nucleotide sequence: TGTGCCACCAGCGGGCTCGCTAATGAAAAACTGTTTTTT.

There are a few counts of this clonotype. This chain links TRBV12-3 or TRBV12-4 with TRBJ2-2; D ambiguous. The CDR3 loop spans 15 amino acids. With 3 bases removed from V and 1 base from J, the gap between germline ends came to 9 bases. The CDR3 is CASSFGSWNTGELFF. In nucleotides, the CDR3 is TGTGCCAGCAGTTTCGGATCATGGAACACCGGGGAGCTGTTTTTT.

This clonotype has only one observation. The chain employs TRBV7-2 and TRBJ2-7; D is uncertain. This CDR3 is 13 amino acids long. Trimming shortened V by 4 bases and J by 0 bases, and 7 bases separated the two germline ends. The germline gives CDR1 SGHTA, CDR2 FQGNSA. CDR3 sequence: CASSYHHSYEQYF. The CDR3 DNA reads TGTGCCAGCAGCTACCATCACTCCTACGAGCAGTACTTC.

This clonotype was picked up many times. V gene TRBV6-5 combines with J gene TRBJ2-7; 8 bases line up with TRBD1. This CDR3 is built from 15 residues. The V gene end was trimmed by 0 bases and the J gene end by 2 bases; junction bases not matched to a gene: 3. Per the germline V gene, CDR1 is MNHEY and CDR2 is SVGAGI. Here the CDR3 DNA reads TGTGCCAGCAGTTACTCACAGGGGGAGACCTACGAGCAGTACTTC. Translated, it gives CASSYSQGETYEQYF.

The chain combines TRBV7-7 with TRBJ2-1; TRBD2 is a possible D gene (5 bases). CDR3 length: 13 amino acids. Trimming took 5 bases from V and 5 from J, leaving 10 bases between them. From germline, CDR1 is SSHAT and CDR2 FNYEAQ (reference sequence). The CDR3 sequence is CASSVSGNNEQFF. DNA for the CDR3: TGTGCCAGCAGCGTCTCGGGGAACAATGAGCAGTTCTTC.

This chain joins TRBV10-3 and TRBJ2-5; D gene ambiguous. The germline V gene has CDR1 ENHRY and CDR2 SYGVKD. The V end was cut by 3 bases, the J end by 1 base, with 12 bases between. CDR3 length: 15 amino acids. The CDR3 here is CAISDQETSQETQYF. The CDR3 region has the DNA TGTGCCATCAGTGATCAAGAGACATCCCAAGAGACCCAGTACTTC.

Many counts were recorded for this clonotype. The genes are TRBV5-1 and TRBJ2-1; D not resolved. This CDR3 has 14 residues. The V and J ends lost 4 bases and 7 bases respectively, with 15 bases between them. The germline V gene has CDR1 SGHRS and CDR2 YFSETQ. This CDR3 reads CASSPSTPRNEQFF. CDR3 DNA: TGCGCCAGCAGCCCATCGACCCCCCGAAATGAGCAGTTCTTC.

This clonotype was seen at least ten times. The chain has TRBV29-1 and TRBJ2-1; possible D gene TRBD2, 6 bases. Germline CDR1 and CDR2: SQVTM and ANQGSEA. Trimming shortened V by 4 bases and J by 8 bases, and 12 bases separated the two germline ends. The CDR3 loop spans 12 amino acids. CDR3 sequence (DNA): TGCAGCGTTGGGGTATTAGCGGATGAGCAGTTCTTC. Protein: CSVGVLADEQFF.

The chain recombines TRBV14 with TRBJ1-6; D is unclear. Trimming cost V 1 base and J 10 bases, with 11 bases left between them. The germline V gene encodes CDR1 SGHDN and CDR2 FVKESK. The CDR3 contains 14 residues. The CDR3 loop reads CASSQVRGASPLHF. CDR3 DNA sequence: TGTGCCAGCAGCCAAGTACGGGGTGCCTCACCCCTCCACTTT.

This clonotype appeared a few times. The chain carries TRBV7-2 and TRBJ2-7; D assignment may be TRBD1 or TRBD2 (5 bases each). Trimming pared 3 bases from V and 5 bases from J, leaving 8 bases between. The length of the CDR3 is 12 residues. Germline CDR1 and CDR2: SGHTA and FQGNSA. Written as DNA, the CDR3 is TGTGCCAGCAGCTTTAGAGGGGACGAGCAGTACTTC. Translating gives CASSFRGDEQYF.

This rearrangement joins TRBV11-2 to TRBJ2-5; TRBD1 matches at 10 bases. The CDR3 has 17 amino acids. Germline CDR1 and CDR2: SGHAT and FQNNGV. The trim removed 1 base at V and 5 bases at J, leaving 10 bases unmatched. The CDR3 nucleotides read TGTGCCAGCAGCTTAGGACCCAGACAGGGGGCAGGGGAGACCCAGTACTTC. The encoded protein is CASSLGPRQGAGETQYF.

This clonotype appeared many times. The rearrangement uses TRBV20-1 and TRBJ1-6; perhaps TRBD1 as D (6 bases). Trimming pared 3 bases from V and 0 bases from J, leaving 21 bases between. Germline V CDR1 and CDR2: DFQATT, SNEGSKA (reference sequence). The CDR3 length is 19 residues. CDR3: CSAREVGTPRSSYNSPLHF. DNA of the CDR3: TGCAGTGCTAGGGAGGTTGGGACACCTAGGAGCTCCTATAATTCACCCCTCCACTTT.

This clonotype was recorded at least ten times. This chain links TRBV29-1 with TRBJ2-3; 7 bases line up with TRBD2. Germline V gives CDR1 SQVTM, CDR2 ANQGSEA. This CDR3 contains 13 residues. J was trimmed by 4 bases and V by 8 bases; bases with no gene match: 9. DNA for the CDR3: TGCAGCCTACTTGGGAGGGCCGCAGATACGCAGTATTTT. Translated, it gives CSLLGRAADTQYF.

The V gene is TRBV24-1, the J gene TRBJ2-3, with no clear D. This CDR3 has 16 amino acids. The V gene's germline CDR1 is KGHDR and CDR2 SFDVKD. V shed 0 bases and J shed 1 base, with 10 bases lying between them. CDR3 residues: CATSDLRAQGTDTQYF. In nucleotides, the CDR3 is TGTGCCACCAGTGATTTGCGGGCCCAGGGCACAGATACGCAGTATTTT.

This clonotype was counted between two and nine times. The chain carries TRBV4-1 and TRBJ2-2; D gene unclear. Germline lookup yields CDR1 MGHRA and CDR2 YSYEKL. V was shortened by 4 bases and J by 8 bases, with 11 bases between the two germline ends. The CDR3 is 13 amino acids. DNA of the CDR3: TGCGCCAGCAGCCTAGATCCACAGGGGGAGCTGTTTTTT. Translated: CASSLDPQGELFF.

The table lists this clonotype with many counts. The chain is built from TRBV29-1 and TRBJ1-4; 9 bases map to TRBD1. Germline V gene lookup returns CDR1 SQVTM and CDR2 ANQGSEA. This CDR3 region has 13 residues. V was pared by 7 bases and J by 7 bases, with 7 bases of the junction left unmatched. The CDR3 DNA sequence: TGCAGCGGGAACAGGGGGCGCGGTGAAAAACTGTTTTTT. Its translation: CSGNRGRGEKLFF.

This clonotype appeared many times. The V and J genes are TRBV12-3 or TRBV12-4 and TRBJ1-1; 10 bases map to TRBD1. There are 12 residues in the CDR3. Trimming took 5 bases from V and 8 from J; bases not matched to a gene: 2. The CDR3 bases are TGTGCCAGCAGTGACAGGGGGCGCGAAGCTTTCTTT. Translating gives CASSDRGREAFF.

Comment on this clonotype: It may be a read error: a sequence one base away is much more abundant. Here the CDR3 reads CSERIARGYNEQFF. The CDR3 DNA reads as TGCAGCGAGAGGATAGCGAGGGGCTACAATGAGCAGTTCTTC. The chain carries TRBV29-1 and TRBJ2-1; D could derive from TRBD1 or TRBD2 (5 bases each). The CDR3 spans 14 residues. Between the trimmed V and J ends, which lost 7 bases and 3 bases, there was a span of 16 bases. Germline V gives CDR1 SQVTM, CDR2 ANQGSEA.

This clonotype was seen a handful of times. J is TRBJ1-1 and V is TRBV10-3; the D gene is possibly TRBD1 (6 bases). Per germline, CDR1 ENHRY and CDR2 SYGVKD. V lost 2 bases and J 4 bases, leaving 14 bases between the germline ends. The CDR3 is 15 residues long. The CDR3 region is CAISEPGTLRTEAFF. CDR3 DNA: TGTGCCATCAGTGAGCCAGGGACATTGCGCACTGAAGCTTTCTTT.

Remarks on this clonotype: A read error is possible here, since a much larger clone lies one base away. This chain links TRBV29-1 with TRBJ2-2, with D possibly called TRBD1 or TRBD2 (6 bases each). This CDR3 region has 13 residues. Germline V CDR1 and CDR2: SQVTM, ANQGSEA. The CDR3 sequence: CSGFRGVTGGLFF. The CDR3 DNA follows: TGCAGCGGCTTCAGGGGAGTCACCGGGGGGCTGTTTTTT.

This rearrangement joins TRBV6-2 or TRBV6-3 to TRBJ2-7, with D uncertain. V shed 2 bases and J shed 2 bases, with 4 bases lying between them. The CDR3 length is 12 residues. Per the germline V gene, CDR1 is MNHEY and CDR2 is SVGEGT. In nucleotides, the CDR3 is TGTGCCAGCAGTTACCACCCCTACGAGCAGTACTTC. Protein: CASSYHPYEQYF.

This clonotype occurred many times. The rearrangement uses TRBV20-1 and TRBJ2-5; 8 nucleotides align to TRBD2. Germline CDR1 DFQATT, CDR2 SNEGSKA (reference sequence). This CDR3 contains 15 residues. The V and J ends lost 6 bases and 1 base, in that order; junction bases with no gene match: 10. CDR3 DNA sequence: TGCAGTGCGCCCCCTAGCGGGCACTTCCAAGAGACCCAGTACTTC. Its protein is CSAPPSGHFQETQYF.

This clonotype came up many times. The chain combines TRBV20-1 with TRBJ1-2; 10 bases are shared with TRBD1. The V gene's germline CDR1 is DFQATT and CDR2 SNEGSKA (reference sequence). CDR3 size: 12 residues. CDR3 in amino acids: CSKDRGNGGYTF. In nucleotides, the CDR3 is TGCAGCAAGGACAGGGGGAACGGTGGCTACACCTTC.

At least ten counts were recorded for this clonotype. The V and J genes are TRBV29-1 and TRBJ1-1; no clear D gene. Germline V gene lookup returns CDR1 SQVTM and CDR2 ANQGSEA. The V gene lost 4 bases and the J gene lost 0 bases, with 9 bases spanning the gap. The CDR3 consists of 13 residues. The CDR3 here is CSVVGAMNTEAFF. CDR3 DNA sequence: TGCAGCGTTGTTGGCGCAATGAACACTGAAGCTTTCTTT.

As for this clonotype: A much bigger clone sits one base away, suggesting this may be a read error. The chain uses TRBV27 and TRBJ2-3, with TRBD2 matching over 7 bases. After removal of 4 bases from V and 4 bases from J, the junction contained 2 bases not matched to a gene. The CDR3 totals 13 residues. Germline V CDR1 and CDR2: MNHEY, SMNVEV (reference sequence). CDR3 coding DNA: TGTGCCAGCAGTTCCACTAGCGCAGATACGCAGTATTTT. It is translated as CASSSTSADTQYF.